This TCR beta chain was obtained from a study of vaccination effects on CD4 cells after COVID-19. Study-wide results and limits: Vaccine-induced clones in healthy vaccinees cross-reacted with common cold coronaviruses in only 1 of 255 cases.

After around ten days in culture, the CD4+ T cells were isolated. BNT162b2 vaccine or mRNA-1273 vaccine was given to participants in two doses. Vaccinated participants had no history of SARS-CoV-2 infection and tested negative for nucleocapsid antibodies. Per the germline V gene, CDR1 is SGHDN and CDR2 is FVKESK. V lost 2 bases, J lost 0 bases, and 8 bases lay in between. The CDR3 has 16 residues. Generated by immunoSEQ multiplex PCR, the TCRdb table keeps only in-frame clones and is missing some. This table has 50,000 to 80,000 clones, less than 80% appearing once. As concerns this clone: The antigen is unknown.

The TCR comes from a human donor who received a COVID-19 vaccine. The specimen was CD4+ T cells from PBMCs cultured without peptide, collected after COVID-19 vaccination. The chain has TRBV14 and TRBJ1-6, with D possibly being TRBD1 (6 bases). CDR3 coding DNA: TGTGCCAGCAGCCAAACAGGGAGCTCCTATAATTCACCCCTCCACTTT. Translating gives CASSQTGSSYNSPLHF.